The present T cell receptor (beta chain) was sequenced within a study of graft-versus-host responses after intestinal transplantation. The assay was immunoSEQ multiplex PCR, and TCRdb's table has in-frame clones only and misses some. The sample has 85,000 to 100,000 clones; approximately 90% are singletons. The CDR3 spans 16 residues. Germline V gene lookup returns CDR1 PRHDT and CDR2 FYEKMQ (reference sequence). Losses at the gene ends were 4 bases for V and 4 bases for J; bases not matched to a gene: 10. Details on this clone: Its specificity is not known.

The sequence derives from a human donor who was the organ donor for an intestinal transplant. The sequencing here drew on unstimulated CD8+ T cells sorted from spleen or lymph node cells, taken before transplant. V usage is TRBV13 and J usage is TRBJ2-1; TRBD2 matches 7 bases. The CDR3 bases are TGTGCCAGCAGCTCGGGACTACCTAAGACGTACAATGAGCAGTTCTTC. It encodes CASSSGLPKTYNEQFF.